Shown below are 14 T cell receptor beta chains from a single sample sequenced in a study of spatial heterogeneity in lung cancer. General observations from the study: Mutation counts in tumors were tracked by counts of expanded intratumoral alpha and beta TCRs.

Time point: sample taken at primary tumor resection. TCRdb reprocessed the 5' RACE reads via MiXCR and lists one record per CDR3 protein. The data contain thousands of distinct CDR3 sequences, about 17% of them singletons. These receptors' targets are unknown. The specimen comprised lung tumor tissue, sampled at surgery. The receptors originated from a male donor with early-stage non-small cell lung cancer.

This clonotype occurred a few times. The gene calls are TRBV27 and TRBJ1-5; D call uncertain. The V end lost 6 bases, the J end lost 0 bases, and 12 bases lay between the germline ends. The germline gives CDR1 MNHEY, CDR2 SMNVEV (reference sequence). The CDR3 is made up of 15 amino acids. The CDR3 sequence is CASRPRTDSNQPQHF. Here the CDR3 DNA reads TGTGCCAGCAGGCCGAGGACGGATAGCAATCAGCCCCAGCATTTT.

This clonotype was detected a few times. The V gene is TRBV20-1, the J gene TRBJ2-7; 8 bases map to TRBD1. Germline V gene sequence: CDR1 DFQATT, CDR2 SNEGSKA (reference sequence). CDR3 length: 16 residues. The V segment lost 1 base and the J segment 3 bases; nucleotides outside the gene matches: 11. The CDR3 DNA follows: TGCAGTGCTAGAGGCCCCCTGGACAGGGCCTACTACGAGCAGTACTTC. It yields the protein CSARGPLDRAYYEQYF.

In this sample, this clonotype turned up a few times. The chain joins TRBV11-2 to TRBJ1-1; 12 nucleotides align to TRBD1. CDR1 is SGHAT, CDR2 FQNNGV, per germline. V shed 5 bases, J shed 5 bases, and the junction held 9 bases outside the gene matches. This CDR3 contains 16 residues. The CDR3 is CASSKPGQGARTEAFF. CDR3 coding DNA: TGTGCCAGCAGCAAACCGGGACAGGGGGCGCGTACTGAAGCTTTCTTT.

This clonotype is medium-sized in the sample. This chain links TRBV28 with TRBJ2-5, with D perhaps TRBD2 (5 bases). This CDR3 has 14 residues. V was cut by 8 bases and J by 2 bases, with 15 bases left in between. Germline V lookup: CDR1 MDHEN, CDR2 SYDVKM. DNA for the CDR3: TGTGCCAGCTTACCTGGCGGGCATCAAGAGACCCAGTACTTC. As protein: CASLPGGHQETQYF.

V gene TRBV20-1 combines with J gene TRBJ1-1; 9 nucleotides agree with TRBD1. Germline CDR1 and CDR2: DFQATT and SNEGSKA (reference sequence). The CDR3 is 12 amino acids. J was trimmed by 2 bases and V by 6 bases; bases with no gene match: 1. CDR3 amino acids: CSATGGNTEAFF. Written as DNA, the CDR3 is TGCAGTGCAACAGGGGGCAACACTGAAGCTTTCTTT.

In its sample, this clonotype was seen a few times. The chain couples TRBV11-1 to TRBJ2-4; TRBD2 matches at 7 bases. The CDR3 runs 18 residues. Trimming at V came to 3 bases and at J to 0 bases, leaving 11 bases not matched to a gene. CDR1 is SGHAT and CDR2 is FQDESV in the germline V gene (reference sequence). The CDR3 bases are TGTGCCAGCAGCTTCGGGCGGGAGTCAGATCTAGCCAAAAACATTCAGTACTTC. It yields the protein CASSFGRESDLAKNIQYF.

This chain uses TRBV2 with TRBJ2-7; the match to TRBD2 covers 7 bases. Trimming took 7 bases from V and 0 from J; bases not matched to a gene: 3. This CDR3 has 13 amino acids. Germline V gene lookup returns CDR1 SNHLY and CDR2 FYNNEI. The CDR3 sequence is CASMGGDSYEQYF. The CDR3 nucleotides read TGTGCCAGCATGGGAGGGGACTCCTACGAGCAGTACTTC. Full variable domain (rest looked up from reference TRBV2 and TRBJ2-7): EPEVTQTPSHQVTQMGQEVILRCVPISNHLYFYWYRQILGQKVEFLVSFYNNEISEKSEIFDDQFSVERPDGSNFTLKIRSTKLEDSAMYFCASMGGDSYEQYFGPGTRLTVT.

V is TRBV30 and J is TRBJ2-7; no clear D. Trimming removed 2 bases at V and 2 bases at J, with 7 bases between. This CDR3 contains 12 residues. Germline CDR1 is GTSNPN and CDR2 is SVGIG (reference sequence). CDR3 DNA: TGTGCCTGGAGTTTCGTACCCTACGAGCAGTACTTC. Its protein product is CAWSFVPYEQYF.

This clonotype has a handful of counts. The CDR3 reads CASSFMGAREQYF. For the CDR3, the DNA is TGCGCCAGCAGCTTTATGGGGGCACGGGAGCAGTACTTC. J is TRBJ2-7 and V is TRBV5-1; perhaps TRBD1 as D (6 bases). Germline CDR1 and CDR2: SGHRS and YFSETQ. V lost 2 bases and J lost 7, with 13 bases in between. This CDR3 is 13 amino acids long.

This clonotype was observed a few times. This sequence joins TRBV6-2 or TRBV6-3 and TRBJ2-2, with D perhaps matching TRBD1 (6 bases). Germline CDR1 MNHEY, CDR2 SVGEGT. The CDR3 is made up of 17 amino acids. Trimming shortened V by 6 bases and J by 0 bases, and 17 bases separated the two germline ends. CDR3 protein: CASRLHSGTSNTGELFF. The CDR3, as DNA: TGTGCCAGCAGATTACACTCCGGGACATCGAACACCGGGGAGCTGTTTTTT.

This CDR3 reads CASSQDFTEMRNQPQHF. The CDR3 DNA sequence: TGCGCCAGCAGCCAAGATTTTACAGAAATGAGGAATCAGCCCCAGCATTTT. The chain has TRBV4-3 and TRBJ1-5; D not certain. Germline CDR1 reads LGHNA; CDR2 reads YSLEER. V lost 0 bases, J lost 4 bases, and 16 bases lay in between. This CDR3 contains 17 residues.

The rearrangement uses TRBV11-2 and TRBJ1-1; D is ambiguous. This CDR3 spans 14 amino acids. V gave up 2 bases and J gave up 1 base, with 8 bases separating them. Germline V gene data show CDR1 as SGHAT and CDR2 as FQNNGV. CDR3: CASSLSSGNTEAFF. CDR3 nucleotides: TGTGCCAGCAGCTTAAGTTCCGGGAACACTGAAGCTTTCTTT.

This clonotype was seen more than once but under ten times. The chain is built from TRBV2 and TRBJ1-6; no definite D call. The CDR3 sequence is 18 residues long. Germline V gene sequence: CDR1 SNHLY, CDR2 FYNNEI. V shed 4 bases and J shed 0 bases, with 16 bases lying between them. The CDR3 coding sequence is TGTGCCAGCAGTGGCGAACAGCGCCTTCGCTCCTATAATTCACCCCTCCACTTT. Encoded protein: CASSGEQRLRSYNSPLHF.

This clonotype counts as medium-sized. The chain recombines TRBV7-8 with TRBJ1-5; perhaps TRBD1 as D (5 bases). The CDR3 is 13 amino acids. Germline CDR1 is SGHVS and CDR2 is FQNEAQ. V lost 7 bases and J lost 4, with 11 bases in between. The CDR3 reads CASNVQANQPQHF. Written as DNA, the CDR3 is TGTGCCAGCAACGTACAGGCGAATCAGCCCCAGCATTTT.